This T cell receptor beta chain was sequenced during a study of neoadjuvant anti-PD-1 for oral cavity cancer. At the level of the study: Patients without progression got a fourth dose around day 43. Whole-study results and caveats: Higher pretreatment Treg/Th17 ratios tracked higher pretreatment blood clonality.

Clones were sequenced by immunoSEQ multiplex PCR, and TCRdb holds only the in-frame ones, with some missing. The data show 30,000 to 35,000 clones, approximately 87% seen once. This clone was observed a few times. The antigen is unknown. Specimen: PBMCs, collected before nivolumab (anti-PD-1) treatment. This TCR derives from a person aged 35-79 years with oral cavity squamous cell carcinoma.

CDR3 residues: CAISESGQLSGNTIYF. CDR3 nucleotide sequence: TGTGCCATCAGTGAGTCGGGGCAACTCTCTGGAAACACCATATATTTT. The genes are TRBV10-3 and TRBJ1-3; weak D call: TRBD1 (5 bases). This CDR3 spans 16 amino acids. CDR1 is ENHRY, CDR2 SYGVKD, per germline. Between the trimmed V and J ends, which lost 0 bases and 0 bases, there was a span of 9 bases.